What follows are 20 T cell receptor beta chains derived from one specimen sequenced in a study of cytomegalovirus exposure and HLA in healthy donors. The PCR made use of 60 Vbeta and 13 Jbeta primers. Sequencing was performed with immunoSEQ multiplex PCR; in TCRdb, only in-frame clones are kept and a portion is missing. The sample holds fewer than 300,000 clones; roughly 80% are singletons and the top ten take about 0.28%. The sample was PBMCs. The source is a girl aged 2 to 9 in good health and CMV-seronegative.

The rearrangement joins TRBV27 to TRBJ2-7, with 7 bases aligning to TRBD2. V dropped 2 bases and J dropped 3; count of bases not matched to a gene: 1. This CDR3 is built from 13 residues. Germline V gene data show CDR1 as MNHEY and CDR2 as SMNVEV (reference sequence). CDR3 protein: CASSLSGVYEQYF. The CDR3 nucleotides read TGTGCCAGCAGTTTAAGCGGGGTCTACGAGCAGTACTTC.

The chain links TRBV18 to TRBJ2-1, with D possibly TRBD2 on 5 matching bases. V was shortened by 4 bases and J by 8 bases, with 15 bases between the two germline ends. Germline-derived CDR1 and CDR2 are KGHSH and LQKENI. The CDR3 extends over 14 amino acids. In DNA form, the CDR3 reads TGTGCCAGCTCACTATACCTCCCGAGGGATGAGCAGTTCTTC. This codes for CASSLYLPRDEQFF.

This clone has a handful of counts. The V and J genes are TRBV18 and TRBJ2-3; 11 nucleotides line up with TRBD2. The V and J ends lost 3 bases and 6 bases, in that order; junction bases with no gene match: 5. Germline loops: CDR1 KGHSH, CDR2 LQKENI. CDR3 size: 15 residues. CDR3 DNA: TGTGCCAGCTCACCCGAGACTAGCGGGATGGATACGCAGTATTTT. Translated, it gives CASSPETSGMDTQYF. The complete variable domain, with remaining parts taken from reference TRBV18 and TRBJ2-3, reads NAGVMQNPRHLVRRRGQEARLRCSPMKGHSHVYWYRQLPEEGLKFMVYLQKENIIDESGMPKERFSAEFPKEGPSILRIQQVVRGDSAAYFCASSPETSGMDTQYFGPGTRLTVL.

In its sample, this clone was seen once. CDR3 sequence reads: CATNLGISGNTIYF. The CDR3 nucleotides are TGTGCCACCAATCTCGGGATCTCTGGAAACACCATATATTTT. V and J are TRBV6-6 and TRBJ1-3; D gene unclear. The CDR3 spans 14 residues. The V and J ends lost 10 bases and 0 bases respectively, with 13 bases between them. CDR1 MNHNY and CDR2 SVGAGI come from the germline V gene (reference sequence).

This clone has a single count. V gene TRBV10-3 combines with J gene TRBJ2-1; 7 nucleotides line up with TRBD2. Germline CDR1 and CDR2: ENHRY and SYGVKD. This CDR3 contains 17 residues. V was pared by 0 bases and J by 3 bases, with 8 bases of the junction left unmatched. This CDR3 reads CAISESTGGAGYNEQFF. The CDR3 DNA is TGTGCCATCAGTGAGTCGACGGGGGGAGCAGGCTACAATGAGCAGTTCTTC.

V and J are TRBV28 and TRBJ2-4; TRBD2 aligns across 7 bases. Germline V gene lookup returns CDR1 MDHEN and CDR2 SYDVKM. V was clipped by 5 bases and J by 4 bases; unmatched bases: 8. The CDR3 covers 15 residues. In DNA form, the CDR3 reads TGTGCCAGCAGTCCCCCGGGGGAGGGGAAAAACATTCAGTACTTC. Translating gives CASSPPGEGKNIQYF.

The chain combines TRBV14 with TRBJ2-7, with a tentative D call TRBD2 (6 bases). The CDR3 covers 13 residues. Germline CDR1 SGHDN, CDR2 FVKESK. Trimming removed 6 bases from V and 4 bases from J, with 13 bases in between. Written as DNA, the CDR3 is TGTGCCAGCAGTTTGGGGGGACGGTACGAGCAGTACTTC. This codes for CASSLGGRYEQYF.

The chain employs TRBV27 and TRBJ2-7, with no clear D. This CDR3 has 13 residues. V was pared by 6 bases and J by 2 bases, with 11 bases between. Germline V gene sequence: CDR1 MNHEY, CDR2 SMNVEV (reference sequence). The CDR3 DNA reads TGTGCCAGCAGCCCCCTCCCGGCCTACGAGCAGTACTTC. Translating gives CASSPLPAYEQYF.

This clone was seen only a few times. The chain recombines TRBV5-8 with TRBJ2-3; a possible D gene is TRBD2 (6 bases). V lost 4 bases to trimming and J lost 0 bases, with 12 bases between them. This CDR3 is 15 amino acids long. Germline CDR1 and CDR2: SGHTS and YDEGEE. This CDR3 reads CASSPLATSTDTQYF. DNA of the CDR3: TGTGCCAGCAGCCCGCTAGCGACTAGCACAGATACGCAGTATTTT.

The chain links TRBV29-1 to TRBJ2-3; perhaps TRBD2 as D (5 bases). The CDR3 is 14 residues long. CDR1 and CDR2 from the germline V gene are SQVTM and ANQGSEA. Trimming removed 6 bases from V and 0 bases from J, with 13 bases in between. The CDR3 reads CSVSREFSTDTQYF. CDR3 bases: TGCAGCGTGAGTCGGGAATTTAGCACAGATACGCAGTATTTT.

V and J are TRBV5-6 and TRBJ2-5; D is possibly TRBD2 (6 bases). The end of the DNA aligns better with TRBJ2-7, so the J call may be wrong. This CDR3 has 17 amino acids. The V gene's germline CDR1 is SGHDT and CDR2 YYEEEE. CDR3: CASSLIPPGTASYEQYF. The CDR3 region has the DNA TGTGCCAGCAGCCTGATCCCACCAGGGACTGCCTCCTACGAGCAGTACTTC.

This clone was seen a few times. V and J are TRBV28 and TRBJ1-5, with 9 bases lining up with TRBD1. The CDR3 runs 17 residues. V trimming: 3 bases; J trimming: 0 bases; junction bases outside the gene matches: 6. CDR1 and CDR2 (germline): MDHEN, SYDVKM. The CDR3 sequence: CASSFGDRAYSNQPQHF. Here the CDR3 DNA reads TGTGCCAGCAGTTTCGGGGACAGGGCGTATAGCAATCAGCCCCAGCATTTT.

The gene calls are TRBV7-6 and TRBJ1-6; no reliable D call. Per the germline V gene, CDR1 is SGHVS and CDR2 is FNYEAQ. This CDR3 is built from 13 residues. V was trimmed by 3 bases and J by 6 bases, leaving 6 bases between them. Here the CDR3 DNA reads TGTGCCAGCAGCTTGCGGGCTAATTCACCCCTCCACTTT. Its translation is CASSLRANSPLHF.

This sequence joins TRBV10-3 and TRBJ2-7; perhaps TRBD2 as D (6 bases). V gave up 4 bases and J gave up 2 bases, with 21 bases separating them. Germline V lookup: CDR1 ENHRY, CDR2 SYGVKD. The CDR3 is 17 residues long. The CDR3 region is CAISAFLQRVKPYEQYF. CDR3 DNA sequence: TGTGCCATCAGTGCCTTTCTCCAGCGGGTGAAACCCTACGAGCAGTACTTC.

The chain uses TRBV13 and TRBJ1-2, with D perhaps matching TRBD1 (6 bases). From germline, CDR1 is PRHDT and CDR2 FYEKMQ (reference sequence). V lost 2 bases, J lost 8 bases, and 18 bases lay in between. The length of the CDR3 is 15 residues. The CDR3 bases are TGTGCCAGCAGCTTATTTTACCCACAGGGCCTGGGCTACACCTTC. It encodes CASSLFYPQGLGYTF.

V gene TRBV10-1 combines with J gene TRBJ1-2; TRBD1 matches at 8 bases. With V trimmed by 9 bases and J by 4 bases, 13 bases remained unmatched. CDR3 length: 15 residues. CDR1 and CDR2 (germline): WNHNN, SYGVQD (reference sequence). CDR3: CASSPHPGGTYGYTF. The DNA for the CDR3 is TGCGCCAGTTCCCCACACCCAGGGGGCACCTATGGCTACACCTTC.

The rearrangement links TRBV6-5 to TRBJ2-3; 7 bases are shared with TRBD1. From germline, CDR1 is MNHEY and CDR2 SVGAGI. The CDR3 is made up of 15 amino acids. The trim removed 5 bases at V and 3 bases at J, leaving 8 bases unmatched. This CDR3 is CASSGTGTVTDTQYF. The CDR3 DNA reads TGTGCCAGCAGTGGAACCGGGACAGTGACAGATACGCAGTATTTT.

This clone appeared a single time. The CDR3 here is CASSPSGQFMNTEAFF. The CDR3 coding sequence is TGCGCCAGCAGCCCGAGTGGACAGTTCATGAACACTGAAGCTTTCTTT. The J gene is TRBJ1-1, the V gene TRBV5-1; tentative D call: TRBD1 (6 bases). Germline V gene data show CDR1 as SGHRS and CDR2 as YFSETQ. The V and J ends lost 4 bases and 0 bases respectively, with 16 bases between them. The CDR3 spans 16 residues.

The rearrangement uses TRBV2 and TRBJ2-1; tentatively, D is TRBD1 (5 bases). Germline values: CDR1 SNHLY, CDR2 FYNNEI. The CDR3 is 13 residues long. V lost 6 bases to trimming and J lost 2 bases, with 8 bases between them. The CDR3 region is CASRQETYNEQFF. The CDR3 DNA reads TGTGCCAGCAGACAGGAGACCTACAATGAGCAGTTCTTC.

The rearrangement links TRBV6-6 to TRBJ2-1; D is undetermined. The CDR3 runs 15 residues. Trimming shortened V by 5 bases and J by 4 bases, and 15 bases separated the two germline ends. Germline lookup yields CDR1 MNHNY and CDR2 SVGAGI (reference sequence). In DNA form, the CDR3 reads TGTGCCAGCAGTCCTCAAGAACCCCTATACAATGAGCAGTTCTTC. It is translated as CASSPQEPLYNEQFF.